The present entry profiles one TCR beta chain with its context. The antigen is undetermined. These data belong to a study of cytomegalovirus exposure and HLA in healthy donors. For the study at large: The study's early data release held some 85 million unique TCRs from HLA-typed donors. General observations from the study: In a later analysis, HLA-associated beta chains showed higher expansion and lower generation probabilities than comparable chains. In a later analysis, V- and J-gene trimming of beta chains associated with a DCLRE1C missense variant, replicated independently. One cluster of highly shared sequence variants probably arose as a sequencing artifact.

PCR used 60 Vbeta primers and 13 Jbeta primers. Method: immunoSEQ multiplex PCR; TCRdb's copy keeps in-frame clones and lacks some. The sample consists of about 140,000 clones, about three quarters of them appearing once. Trimming shortened V by 0 bases and J by 2 bases, and 10 bases separated the two germline ends. The germline V gene encodes CDR1 SGDLS and CDR2 YYNGEE. The CDR3 is made up of 15 amino acids. Sequencing used PBMCs. The TCR was taken from a male donor in good health and CMV-seropositive. The chain combines TRBV9 with TRBJ2-3; D is perhaps TRBD2 (5 bases). The CDR3 DNA is TGTGCCAGCAGCGTAGTAGCGCAGGACACAGATACGCAGTATTTT. It codes for CASSVVAQDTDTQYF.